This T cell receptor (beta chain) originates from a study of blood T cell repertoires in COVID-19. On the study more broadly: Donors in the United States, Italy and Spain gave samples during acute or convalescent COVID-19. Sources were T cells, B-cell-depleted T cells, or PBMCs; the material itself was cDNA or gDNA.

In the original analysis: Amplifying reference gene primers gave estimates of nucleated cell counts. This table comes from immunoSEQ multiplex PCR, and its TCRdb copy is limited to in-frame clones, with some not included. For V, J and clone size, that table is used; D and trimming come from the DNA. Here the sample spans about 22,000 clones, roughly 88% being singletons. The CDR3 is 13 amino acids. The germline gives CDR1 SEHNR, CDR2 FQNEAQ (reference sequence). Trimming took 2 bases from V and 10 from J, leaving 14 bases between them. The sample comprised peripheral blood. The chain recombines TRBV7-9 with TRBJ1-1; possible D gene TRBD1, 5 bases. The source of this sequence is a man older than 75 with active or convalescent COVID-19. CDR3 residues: CASSLHQGAGAFF. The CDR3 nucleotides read TGTGCCAGCAGCTTACATCAAGGGGCAGGAGCTTTCTTT.